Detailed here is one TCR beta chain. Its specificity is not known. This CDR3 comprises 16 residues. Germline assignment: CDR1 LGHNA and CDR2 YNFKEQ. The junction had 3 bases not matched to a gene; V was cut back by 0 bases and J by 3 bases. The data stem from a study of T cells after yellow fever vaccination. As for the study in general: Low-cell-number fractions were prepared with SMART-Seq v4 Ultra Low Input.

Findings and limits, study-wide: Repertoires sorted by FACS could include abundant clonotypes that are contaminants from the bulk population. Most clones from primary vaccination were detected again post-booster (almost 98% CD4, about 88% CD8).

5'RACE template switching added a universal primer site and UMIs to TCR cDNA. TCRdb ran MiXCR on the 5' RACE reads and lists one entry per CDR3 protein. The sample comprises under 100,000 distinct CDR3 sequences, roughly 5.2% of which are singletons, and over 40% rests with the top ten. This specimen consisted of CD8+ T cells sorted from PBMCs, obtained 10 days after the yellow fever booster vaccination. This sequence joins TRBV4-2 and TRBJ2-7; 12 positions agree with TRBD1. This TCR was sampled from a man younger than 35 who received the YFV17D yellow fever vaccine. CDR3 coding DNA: TGTGCCAGCAGCCAAGAGGGGACAGGGGGCCACTACGAGCAGTACTTC. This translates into CASSQEGTGGHYEQYF.